The 20 T cell receptor beta chains below come from one sample, sequenced in a study of T-cell memory formation after mild COVID-19. Via MiXCR, TCRdb re-called the 5' RACE reads, giving one row per CDR3 protein. The sample records some 180,000 distinct CDR3 sequences, 13% being singletons. Sequences were obtained from PBMCs or a T cell subset sorted from them (not recorded which). The receptors here all came from a man younger than 35 who had mild COVID-19 (a few samples of this study predate the infection). Cell type and time point are not known.

The chain joins TRBV12-3 or TRBV12-4 to TRBJ2-3, with D unclear. V was pared by 7 bases and J by 1 base, with 15 bases between. The CDR3 consists of 15 residues. In DNA form, the CDR3 reads TGTGCCAGCACCCTCAGCCCCCAGGGCACAGATACGCAGTATTTT. This translates into CASTLSPQGTDTQYF.

There are many counts of this clonotype. The V gene is TRBV7-9, the J gene TRBJ2-7; D not resolved. The CDR3 totals 11 residues. Deletions cut 4 bases from V and 6 bases from J, with 7 bases between. Germline values: CDR1 SEHNR, CDR2 FQNEAQ (reference sequence). The CDR3 protein is CASSSWGEQYV. The CDR3 coding sequence is TGTGCCAGCAGCTCCTGGGGCGAGCAGTACGTC.

The CDR3 sequence: CASSVNRGRRTDTQYF. The CDR3 region has the DNA TGTGCCAGCAGTGTAAACAGGGGGCGTCGCACAGATACGCAGTATTTT. This rearrangement joins TRBV25-1 to TRBJ2-3; TRBD1 matches at 9 bases. The CDR3 is made up of 16 amino acids. The V segment lost 4 bases and the J segment 1 base; nucleotides outside the gene matches: 6. The germline V gene has CDR1 MGHDK and CDR2 SYGVNS.

Only a few counts were recorded for this clonotype. This chain links TRBV7-2 with TRBJ1-5; perhaps TRBD1 as D (5 bases). The CDR3 spans 15 residues. The V end was cut by 2 bases, the J end by 7 bases, with 15 bases between. The germline V gene has CDR1 SGHTA and CDR2 FQGNSA. The CDR3 sequence: CASSLNGGGSQPQHF. The CDR3 DNA reads TGTGCCAGCAGCTTAAATGGTGGGGGGTCCCAGCCCCAGCATTTT.

This clonotype was picked up many times. The CDR3 coding sequence is TGTGCCAGCAGTAGGGGGTCGACTGAAGCTTTCTTT. Its protein product is CASSRGSTEAFF. The chain employs TRBV6-5 and TRBJ1-1; maybe TRBD1 (6 bases). The germline gives CDR1 MNHEY, CDR2 SVGAGI. V was shortened by 5 bases and J by 5 bases, with 9 bases between the two germline ends. CDR3 length: 12 residues.

The chain is built from TRBV9 and TRBJ1-1; D uncertain. The germline V and J ends were trimmed by 4 bases and 6 bases, with 16 bases remaining between them. This CDR3 spans 14 amino acids. The germline gives CDR1 SGDLS, CDR2 YYNGEE. The CDR3 nucleotides read TGTGCCAGCAGCCCGACGGACGAGGCGGCTGAAGCTTTCTTT. This translates into CASSPTDEAAEAFF.

Concerning this clonotype: A junction end diverges from the germline sequence, so it may reflect a read error. The rearrangement links TRBV14 to TRBJ1-1; no clear D. This CDR3 has 12 amino acids. Germline V gives CDR1 SGHDN, CDR2 FVKESK. The CDR3 loop reads CASSQASTALHF. As DNA, the CDR3 is TGTGCCAGCAGCCAAGCAAGTACGGCACTTCACTTT.

The chain employs TRBV5-8 and TRBJ2-5, with 8 bases lining up with TRBD2. Trimming removed 7 bases from V and 5 bases from J; junction bases left unmatched: 16. Germline lookup yields CDR1 SGHTS and CDR2 YDEGEE. The CDR3 totals 16 residues. The CDR3 reads CASVSGRAGDSETQYF. The DNA of the CDR3 is TGTGCCAGCGTCTCGGGTAGAGCGGGGGATTCGGAGACCCAGTACTTC.

This clonotype was observed a handful of times. This chain joins TRBV10-3 and TRBJ1-6; 9 bases agree with TRBD1. CDR1 is ENHRY and CDR2 is SYGVKD in the germline V gene. This CDR3 region has 17 residues. The trim removed 0 bases at V and 9 bases at J, leaving 9 bases unmatched. The CDR3 region is CAISESLVGTGISPLHF. In DNA, the CDR3 is TGTGCCATCAGTGAGTCTTTGGTGGGGACAGGGATTTCACCCCTCCACTTT.

This clonotype was observed a few times. The chain is built from TRBV7-9 and TRBJ1-1; 8 bases are a match to TRBD1. V dropped 5 bases and J dropped 4; count of bases not matched to a gene: 9. Germline-derived CDR1 and CDR2 are SEHNR and FQNEAQ (reference sequence). The CDR3 extends over 15 amino acids. The CDR3 region is CASSPQTGEGTEAFF. DNA of the CDR3: TGTGCCAGCAGCCCCCAGACAGGGGAAGGCACTGAAGCTTTCTTT.

CDR3 protein: CATSRGPSGGWLETQYF. The CDR3 DNA sequence: TGTGCCACCAGCAGAGGCCCTAGCGGGGGGTGGTTAGAGACCCAGTACTTC. The chain joins TRBV15 to TRBJ2-5, with 11 bases lining up with TRBD2. CDR1 and CDR2 from the germline V gene are LNHNV and YYDKDF (reference sequence). V dropped 1 base and J dropped 4; count of bases not matched to a gene: 8. The CDR3 is 17 residues long.

The table lists this clonotype with a few counts. V is TRBV7-8 and J is TRBJ2-1, with 7 nucleotides matching TRBD2. The germline gives CDR1 SGHVS, CDR2 FQNEAQ. V dropped 2 bases and J dropped 0; count of bases not matched to a gene: 1. The CDR3 is 15 residues long. This chain's CDR3 is CASSLSGISYNEQFF. The DNA of the CDR3 is TGTGCCAGCAGCTTAAGCGGGATCTCCTACAATGAGCAGTTCTTC.

The chain has TRBV7-9 and TRBJ1-6; tentatively, D is TRBD1 (5 bases). Trimming removed 0 bases at V and 9 bases at J, with 9 bases between. CDR3 length: 14 residues. CDR1 is SEHNR, CDR2 FQNEAQ, per germline (reference sequence). CDR3 coding DNA: TGTGCCAGCAGCTTAGCGGGGGTGAGTTCACCCCTCCACTTT. The encoded protein is CASSLAGVSSPLHF.

This clonotype was detected only a few times. The chain uses TRBV2 and TRBJ2-4, with D perhaps matching TRBD1 or TRBD2 (6 bases each). This CDR3 has 14 amino acids. V lost 4 bases to trimming and J lost 5 bases, with 12 bases between them. The V gene's germline CDR1 is SNHLY and CDR2 FYNNEI. The CDR3 nucleotides are TGTGCCAGCAGTGCCCCGGGGGCCCAAAACATTCAGTACTTC. The encoded protein is CASSAPGAQNIQYF.

This clonotype has just a few counts. The rearrangement joins TRBV5-1 to TRBJ1-1; D might be TRBD1 (5 bases). The CDR3 runs to 13 residues. Trimming stripped 5 bases from V and 0 bases from J, with 8 bases between. Looked up from germline, CDR1 is SGHRS and CDR2 is YFSETQ. CDR3 loop: CASSGQMNTEAFF. The DNA of the CDR3 is TGCGCCAGCAGTGGACAAATGAACACTGAAGCTTTCTTT.

The CDR3 spells CASSWTSRADTQYF. The CDR3 DNA reads TGTGCCAGCAGTTGGACTAGCAGGGCAGATACGCAGTATTTT. This chain links TRBV27 with TRBJ2-3, with 8 nucleotides matching TRBD2. J was trimmed by 4 bases and V by 4 bases; bases with no gene match: 4. This CDR3 is 14 amino acids long. In germline, CDR1 is MNHEY, CDR2 SMNVEV (reference sequence).

The chain recombines TRBV3-1 with TRBJ2-3; 9 nucleotides align to TRBD2. The length of the CDR3 is 16 residues. Germline CDR1 is LGHDT and CDR2 is YNNKEL (reference sequence). Trimming at V came to 1 base and at J to 3 bases, leaving 5 bases not matched to a gene. The CDR3 loop reads CASSQAVAGGTDTQYF. The DNA of the CDR3 is TGTGCCAGCAGCCAAGCTGTGGCGGGGGGGACAGATACGCAGTATTTT.

The chain carries TRBV5-6 and TRBJ1-1, with TRBD1 matching 7 bases. Per the germline V gene, CDR1 is SGHDT and CDR2 is YYEEEE. The V segment lost 4 bases and the J segment 6 bases; nucleotides outside the gene matches: 12. There are 15 residues in the CDR3. CDR3 DNA: TGTGCCAGCAGCCAACAACAGGGGAAGCGTGCTGAAGCTTTCTTT. Its translation: CASSQQQGKRAEAFF.

This clonotype was detected only a few times. The chain uses TRBV4-3 and TRBJ2-3, with 9 bases fitting TRBD1. The germline CDR1 and CDR2 sequences are LGHNA and YSLEER. Losses at the gene ends were 0 bases for V and 9 bases for J; bases not matched to a gene: 10. The CDR3 covers 16 residues. CDR3 amino acids: CASSQELGTGSRTQYF. CDR3 bases: TGCGCCAGCAGCCAAGAGCTCGGGACAGGGTCTCGGACGCAGTATTTT.

The rearrangement joins TRBV7-3 to TRBJ2-5; D is perhaps TRBD2 (6 bases). The CDR3 contains 13 residues. Trimming left V 5 bases short and J 2 bases short, with 9 bases between. Per the germline V gene, CDR1 is SGHTA and CDR2 is FQGTGA. DNA for the CDR3: TGTGCCAGCAGCGGGACTTCACAAGAGACCCAGTACTTC. Residues: CASSGTSQETQYF.